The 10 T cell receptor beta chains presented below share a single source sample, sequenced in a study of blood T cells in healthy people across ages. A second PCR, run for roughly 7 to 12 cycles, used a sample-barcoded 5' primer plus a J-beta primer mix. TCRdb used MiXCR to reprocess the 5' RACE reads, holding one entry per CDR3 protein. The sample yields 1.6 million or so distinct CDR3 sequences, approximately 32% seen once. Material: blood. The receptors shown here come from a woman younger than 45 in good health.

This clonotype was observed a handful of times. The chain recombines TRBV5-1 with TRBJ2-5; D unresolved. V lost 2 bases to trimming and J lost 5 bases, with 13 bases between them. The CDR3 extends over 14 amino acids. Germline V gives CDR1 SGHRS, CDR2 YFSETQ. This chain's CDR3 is CASSLNTAGETQYF. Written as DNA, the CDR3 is TGCGCCAGCAGCTTAAACACGGCCGGGGAGACCCAGTACTTC.

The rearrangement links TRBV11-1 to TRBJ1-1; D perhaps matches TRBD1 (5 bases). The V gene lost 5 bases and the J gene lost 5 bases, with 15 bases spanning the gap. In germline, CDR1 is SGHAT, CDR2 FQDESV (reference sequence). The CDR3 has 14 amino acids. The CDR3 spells CASSPGPGRTEAFF. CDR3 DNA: TGTGCCAGCAGCCCCGGACCAGGGAGGACTGAAGCTTTCTTT.

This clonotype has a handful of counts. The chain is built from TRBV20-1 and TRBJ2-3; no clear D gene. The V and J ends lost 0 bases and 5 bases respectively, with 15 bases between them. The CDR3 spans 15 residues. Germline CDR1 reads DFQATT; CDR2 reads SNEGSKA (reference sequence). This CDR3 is CSARDRSGRVDTQYF. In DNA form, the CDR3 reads TGCAGTGCTAGAGATCGGTCAGGTCGGGTAGATACGCAGTATTTT.

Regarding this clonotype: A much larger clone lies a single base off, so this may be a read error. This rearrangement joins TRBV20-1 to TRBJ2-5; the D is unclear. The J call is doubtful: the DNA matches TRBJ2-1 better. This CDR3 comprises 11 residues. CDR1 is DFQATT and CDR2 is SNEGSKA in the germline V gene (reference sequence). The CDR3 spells CSAIPLETQFF. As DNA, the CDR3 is TGCAGTGCTATTCCTCTAGAGACCCAGTTCTTC.

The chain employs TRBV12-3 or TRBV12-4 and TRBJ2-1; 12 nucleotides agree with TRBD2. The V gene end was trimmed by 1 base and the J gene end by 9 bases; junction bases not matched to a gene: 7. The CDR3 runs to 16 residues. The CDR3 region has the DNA TGTGCCAGCAGTTTAGAGGCTAGCGGGAGGGCCTCTGAGCAGTTCTTC. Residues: CASSLEASGRASEQFF.

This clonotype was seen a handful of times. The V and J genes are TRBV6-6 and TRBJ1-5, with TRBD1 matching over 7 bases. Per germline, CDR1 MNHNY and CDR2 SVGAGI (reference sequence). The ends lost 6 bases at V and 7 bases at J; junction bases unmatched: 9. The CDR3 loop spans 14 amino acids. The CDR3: CASSAYRGGQPQHF. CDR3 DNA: TGTGCCAGCAGCGCATACAGGGGCGGGCAGCCCCAGCATTTT.

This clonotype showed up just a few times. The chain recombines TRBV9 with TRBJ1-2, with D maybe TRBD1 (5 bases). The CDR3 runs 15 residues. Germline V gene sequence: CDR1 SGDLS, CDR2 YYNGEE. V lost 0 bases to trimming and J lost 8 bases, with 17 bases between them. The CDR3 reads CASSVEAGTPRGYTF. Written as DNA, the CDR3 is TGTGCCAGCAGCGTAGAAGCCGGGACTCCACGAGGCTACACCTTC.

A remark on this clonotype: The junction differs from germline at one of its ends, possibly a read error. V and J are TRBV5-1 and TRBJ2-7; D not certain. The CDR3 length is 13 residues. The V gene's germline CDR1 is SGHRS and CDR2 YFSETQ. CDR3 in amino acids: CTSSLDVSYEQYF. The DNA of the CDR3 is TGCACCAGCAGCTTGGACGTATCCTACGAGCAGTACTTC.

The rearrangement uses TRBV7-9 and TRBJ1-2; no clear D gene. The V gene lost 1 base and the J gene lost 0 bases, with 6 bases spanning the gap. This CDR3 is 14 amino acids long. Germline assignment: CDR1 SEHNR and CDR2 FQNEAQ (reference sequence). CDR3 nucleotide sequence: TGTGCCAGCAGCTTAGAGGTGCCTAACTATGGCTACACCTTC. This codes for CASSLEVPNYGYTF.

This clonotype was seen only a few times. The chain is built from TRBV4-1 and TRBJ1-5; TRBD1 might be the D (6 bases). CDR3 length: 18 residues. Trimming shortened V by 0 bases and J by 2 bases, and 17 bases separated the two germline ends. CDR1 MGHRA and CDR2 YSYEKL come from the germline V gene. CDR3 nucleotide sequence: TGCGCCAGCAGCCAAGATCCTAGGGGGGAAGTGGGCAATCAGCCCCAGCATTTT. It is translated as CASSQDPRGEVGNQPQHF.